The 23 T cell receptor beta chains listed next were all sequenced from one sample in a study of shared clonotypes between healthy human individuals. Some clones are missing from TCRdb's copy, which holds only in-frame ones; the method was immunoSEQ multiplex PCR. The sample holds 550,000 to 850,000 clones; around two thirds are singletons and the top ten take 1.5% to 2%. The specimen was memory CD4+ T cells sorted from blood. Subset described: CD45RA-negative fraction. The receptors were sampled from a woman in her thirties in good health.

The rearrangement links TRBV10-3 to TRBJ2-7, with 10 bases matching TRBD2. The CDR3 length is 16 residues. V shed 4 bases and J 4 bases; nucleotides not matched to a gene: 10. Germline CDR1 reads ENHRY; CDR2 reads SYGVKD. The CDR3 coding sequence is TGTGCCATCAGTGGGGGTAAGACTAGCGGGCTTTACGAGCAGTACTTC. The encoded protein is CAISGGKTSGLYEQYF.

The chain has TRBV6-1 and TRBJ2-7; either TRBD1 or TRBD2 may supply D (5 bases each). Germline V gene sequence: CDR1 MNHNS, CDR2 SASEGT. Deletions cut 7 bases from V and 0 bases from J, with 16 bases between. The CDR3 is 15 residues long. CDR3 residues: CASTSWTGGSYEQYF. CDR3 in DNA: TGTGCCAGCACTTCTTGGACTGGGGGCTCCTACGAGCAGTACTTC.

This chain uses TRBV18 with TRBJ1-5; the D gene is possibly TRBD1 (5 bases). V lost 6 bases and J lost 5, with 14 bases in between. The CDR3 extends over 14 amino acids. Germline V gives CDR1 KGHSH, CDR2 LQKENI. The CDR3 sequence: CASSREGRDQPQHF. The CDR3 DNA is TGTGCCAGCTCCCGCGAGGGGCGCGATCAGCCCCAGCATTTT.

The rearrangement joins TRBV7-9 to TRBJ1-3; tentative D call: TRBD1 (5 bases). Trimming cost V 5 bases and J 0 bases, with 11 bases left between them. This CDR3 contains 15 residues. Germline V gene lookup returns CDR1 SEHNR and CDR2 FQNEAQ (reference sequence). The CDR3 loop is CASSQTAISGNTIYF. The CDR3 DNA reads as TGTGCCAGCAGCCAGACAGCGATCTCTGGAAACACCATATATTTT.

In this sample, this clone turned up a few times. The chain employs TRBV4-1 and TRBJ1-1; D not resolved. Trimming left V 6 bases short and J 0 bases short, with 8 bases between. The CDR3 is made up of 13 amino acids. Germline V gives CDR1 MGHRA, CDR2 YSYEKL. The CDR3 sequence: CASSKLLNTEAFF. The CDR3 DNA reads TGCGCCAGCAGTAAACTGCTGAACACTGAAGCTTTCTTT.

As for this clone: Distinct nucleotide sequences in the sample also encode this CDR3. This chain connects TRBV27 to TRBJ1-5; D not certain. Trimming left V 5 bases short and J 7 bases short, with 12 bases between. The CDR3 covers 13 residues. In germline, CDR1 is MNHEY, CDR2 SMNVEV (reference sequence). The CDR3 here is CASSTTYGQPQHF. The DNA of the CDR3 is TGTGCCAGCAGTACAACCTACGGGCAGCCCCAGCATTTT.

The sample holds a few counts of this clone. This chain connects TRBV2 to TRBJ1-5; possibly TRBD1 for D (5 bases). The CDR3 spans 13 residues. Germline assignment: CDR1 SNHLY and CDR2 FYNNEI. The V end lost 4 bases, the J end lost 4 bases, and 8 bases lay between the germline ends. CDR3 DNA: TGTGCCAGCAGTGGGAACAGGAATCAGCCCCAGCATTTT. Translation gives CASSGNRNQPQHF.

J is TRBJ2-3 and V is TRBV5-4; D ambiguous. CDR1 is SGHNT and CDR2 is YYREEE in the germline V gene (reference sequence). The CDR3 covers 13 residues. V was clipped by 2 bases and J by 2 bases, with 6 bases between them. CDR3 region: CASSLANTDTQYF. CDR3 in DNA: TGTGCCAGCAGCTTAGCAAACACAGATACGCAGTATTTT.

The rearrangement joins TRBV6-1 to TRBJ1-1; D might be TRBD1 (5 bases). V gave up 5 bases and J gave up 2 bases, with 9 bases separating them. The CDR3 length is 13 residues. Germline-derived CDR1 and CDR2 are MNHNS and SASEGT. The CDR3 sequence: CASSKGSNTEAFF. The CDR3 nucleotides are TGTGCCAGCAGTAAGGGGTCTAACACTGAAGCTTTCTTT.

The gene calls are TRBV15 and TRBJ2-1; no reliable D call. The CDR3 extends over 16 amino acids. V gave up 0 bases and J gave up 0 bases, with 9 bases separating them. Germline assignment: CDR1 LNHNV and CDR2 YYDKDF (reference sequence). CDR3 residues: CATSREDRHSYNEQFF. In DNA form, the CDR3 reads TGTGCCACCAGCAGAGAAGACCGGCACTCCTACAATGAGCAGTTCTTC. The complete variable domain, with remaining parts taken from reference TRBV15 and TRBJ2-1, reads DAMVIQNPRYQVTQFGKPVTLSCSQTLNHNVMYWYQQKSSQAPKLLFHYYDKDFNNEADTPDNFQSRRPNTSFCFLDIRSPGLGDTAMYLCATSREDRHSYNEQFFGPGTRLTVL.

This sequence joins TRBV6-8 and TRBJ2-7, with unresolved D. The CDR3 covers 12 residues. V lost 2 bases and J lost 12, with 14 bases in between. CDR1 is MNHGY and CDR2 is SAAAGT in the germline V gene. The CDR3: CASSYPGSIPYF. CDR3 sequence (DNA): TGTGCCAGCAGTTACCCCGGGTCCATTCCGTACTTC.

This chain uses TRBV11-3 with TRBJ2-3; tentatively, D is TRBD1 or TRBD2 (5 bases each). Trimming pared 5 bases from V and 5 bases from J, leaving 8 bases between. Germline CDR1 is SGHNT and CDR2 is YENEEA. The CDR3 covers 12 residues. Written as DNA, the CDR3 is TGTGCCAGCAGCGGGGGTGGAGATACGCAGTATTTT. It yields the protein CASSGGGDTQYF.

The rearrangement links TRBV2 to TRBJ1-5; TRBD1 matches 7 bases. J was trimmed by 11 bases and V by 5 bases; bases with no gene match: 12. Germline V gives CDR1 SNHLY, CDR2 FYNNEI. The CDR3 runs to 14 residues. CDR3 sequence: CASSRGTEPRAQHF. Here the CDR3 DNA reads TGTGCCAGCAGTCGGGGGACAGAGCCGAGGGCCCAGCATTTT.

The chain combines TRBV5-1 with TRBJ2-7; tentative D call: TRBD1 (6 bases). Germline V gene data show CDR1 as SGHRS and CDR2 as YFSETQ. The CDR3 totals 16 residues. V was clipped by 0 bases and J by 2 bases, with 15 bases between them. The chain's CDR3 is CASSLDPTGITYEQYF. The CDR3 coding sequence is TGCGCCAGCAGCTTGGATCCAACAGGGATCACCTACGAGCAGTACTTC. Full variable domain (rest looked up from reference TRBV5-1 and TRBJ2-7): KAGVTQTPRYLIKTRGQQVTLSCSPISGHRSVSWYQQTPGQGLQFLFEYFSETQRNKGNFPGRFSGRQFSNSRSEMNVSTLELGDSALYLCASSLDPTGITYEQYFGPGTRLTVT.

The rearrangement links TRBV28 to TRBJ1-1; 10 nucleotides line up with TRBD1. There are 13 residues in the CDR3. Trimming at V came to 6 bases and at J to 10 bases, leaving 8 bases not matched to a gene. The germline V gene encodes CDR1 MDHEN and CDR2 SYDVKM. CDR3 region: CASRTGGGLGAFF. Here the CDR3 DNA reads TGTGCCAGCAGGACAGGGGGCGGTTTGGGAGCTTTCTTT.

The rearrangement joins TRBV6-1 to TRBJ2-3; D unresolved. V was cut by 4 bases and J by 2 bases, with 4 bases left in between. The CDR3 has 12 residues. Germline V CDR1 and CDR2: MNHNS, SASEGT. CDR3: CASSGYTDTQYF. CDR3 bases: TGTGCCAGCAGTGGATACACAGATACGCAGTATTTT.

CDR3 coding DNA: TGTGCCAGCAGCCCAAAGGGGTTTAACACTGAAGCTTTCTTT. The encoded protein is CASSPKGFNTEAFF. The chain couples TRBV7-6 to TRBJ1-1; D may be TRBD1 (5 bases). The CDR3 consists of 14 residues. Trimming took off 5 bases at V and 2 bases at J, with 12 bases between the two ends. Per the germline V gene, CDR1 is SGHVS and CDR2 is FNYEAQ.

The chain is built from TRBV18 and TRBJ1-4; D uncertain. Trimming left V 1 base short and J 2 bases short, with 8 bases between. The CDR3 loop spans 15 amino acids. The germline gives CDR1 KGHSH, CDR2 LQKENI. The DNA of the CDR3 is TGTGCCAGCTCACCACGAATTGGGACTAATGAAAAACTGTTTTTT. Encoded protein: CASSPRIGTNEKLFF.

This chain connects TRBV11-2 to TRBJ2-1; TRBD2 matches 8 bases. Per the germline V gene, CDR1 is SGHAT and CDR2 is FQNNGV. Losses at the gene ends were 6 bases for V and 7 bases for J; bases not matched to a gene: 11. The CDR3 runs 15 residues. The CDR3 sequence is CASSLAGPLGNEQFF. The CDR3 bases are TGTGCCAGCAGTCTAGCGGGTCCCCTGGGGAATGAGCAGTTCTTC.

This chain connects TRBV28 to TRBJ2-5; D is uncertain. Per germline, CDR1 MDHEN and CDR2 SYDVKM. There are 12 residues in the CDR3. V lost 8 bases to trimming and J lost 5 bases, with 12 bases between them. The CDR3 region is CASRPGMETQYF. The CDR3 region has the DNA TGTGCCAGCCGACCCGGAATGGAGACCCAGTACTTC.

The chain has TRBV27 and TRBJ2-7; 8 bases match TRBD2. Unmatched junction bases numbered 6, after V lost 8 bases and J lost 3 bases. This CDR3 region has 13 residues. Germline lookup yields CDR1 MNHEY and CDR2 SMNVEV (reference sequence). This CDR3 reads CASSRAGGYEQYF. DNA of the CDR3: TGTGCCAGCTCCCGGGCGGGAGGCTACGAGCAGTACTTC.

The chain employs TRBV11-2 and TRBJ1-1; TRBD1 matches 9 bases. V lost 3 bases, J lost 4 bases, and 6 bases stayed unmatched. Germline-derived CDR1 and CDR2 are SGHAT and FQNNGV. CDR3 size: 15 residues. CDR3 amino acids: CASSFSPGQGTEAFF. The DNA of the CDR3 is TGTGCCAGCAGCTTCAGTCCGGGACAGGGCACTGAAGCTTTCTTT.

A word on this clone: Other DNA sequences from this sample encode an identical CDR3 as well. The chain employs TRBV20-1 and TRBJ2-5, with D maybe TRBD2 (5 bases). The V gene lost 3 bases and the J gene lost 5 bases, with 7 bases spanning the gap. CDR1 and CDR2 from the germline V gene are DFQATT and SNEGSKA (reference sequence). The CDR3 consists of 11 residues. CDR3 DNA: TGCAGTGCTAGGGGCGGGGAGACCCAGTACTTC. Amino acid sequence: CSARGGETQYF.